Shown below are 28 T cell receptor beta chains from a single sample sequenced in a study of T-cell reconstitution after alpha-beta-depleted transplantation in children. Which antigens these TCRs recognize remains unknown. TCRbeta library preparation incorporated unique molecular identifiers. TCRdb ran MiXCR on the PCR reads and lists one entry per CDR3 protein. The sample contains 250,000 to 300,000 distinct CDR3 sequences, around 7.1% of which appear only once. Study results and caveats: The authors attributed T-cell counts and diversity one year after transplant mostly to newly produced T cells.

Sequencing was performed on peripheral blood, taken 360 days after TCRalphabeta/CD19-depleted stem cell transplant. The receptors stem from a female patient aged 2-15 years who had a stem cell transplant for Fanconi anemia, so the T cells may come from the graft donor.

This clonotype was found many times. The V and J genes are TRBV20-1 and TRBJ2-7, with D perhaps assigned TRBD1 or TRBD2 (6 bases each). Looked up from germline, CDR1 is DFQATT and CDR2 is SNEGSKA (reference sequence). The CDR3 sequence is 12 residues long. V was pared by 2 bases and J by 10 bases, with 15 bases between. CDR3 in amino acids: CSARKVPGGQYF. The DNA for the CDR3 is TGCAGTGCTAGAAAGGTACCCGGGGGCCAGTACTTC.

This clonotype was seen many times. The chain carries TRBV7-9 and TRBJ1-3; D perhaps matches TRBD1 (6 bases). The CDR3 extends over 16 amino acids. Per germline, CDR1 SEHNR and CDR2 FQNEAQ (reference sequence). V shed 0 bases and J shed 2 bases, with 11 bases lying between them. In nucleotides, the CDR3 is TGTGCCAGCAGCTTAGCGTGGCAGGGGCCTGGAAACACCATATATTTT. This encodes CASSLAWQGPGNTIYF. The full variable domain, rest sourced from reference TRBV7-9 and TRBJ1-3, is DTGVSQNPRHKITKRGQNVTFRCDPISEHNRLYWYRQTLGQGPEFLTYFQNEAQLEKSRLLSDRFSAERPKGSFSTLEIQRTEQGDSAMYLCASSLAWQGPGNTIYFGEGSWLTVV.

This clonotype was counted at least ten times. CDR3 DNA: TGCAGCGCCCGACAGGGACCCTATGAAGCTTTCTTT. Translating it yields CSARQGPYEAFF. This chain uses TRBV29-1 with TRBJ1-1, with 7 positions matching TRBD1. The J segment lost 7 bases and the V segment lost 7 bases, leaving 9 bases of the junction unmatched. Germline V gives CDR1 SQVTM, CDR2 ANQGSEA. CDR3 length: 12 amino acids. The full variable domain, with the rest looked up from reference TRBV29-1 and TRBJ1-1, is SAVISQKPSRDICQRGTSLTIQCQVDSQVTMMFWYRQQPGQSLTLIATANQGSEATYESGFVIDKFPISRPNLTFSTLTVSNMSPEDSSIYLCSARQGPYEAFFGQGTRLTVV.

The chain couples TRBV9 to TRBJ1-3; 7 bases map to TRBD1. Germline trimming cut 0 bases from V and 3 bases from J; bases unmatched to any gene: 12. Germline CDR1 SGDLS, CDR2 YYNGEE. The CDR3 is 18 residues long. CDR3 region: CASSVGLTTGFVGNTIYF. In DNA, the CDR3 is TGTGCCAGCAGCGTAGGACTTACGACAGGGTTCGTTGGAAACACCATATATTTT.

This clonotype was recorded at least ten times. The V and J genes are TRBV7-2 and TRBJ1-1; D gene uncertain. The V end lost 1 base, the J end lost 7 bases, and 7 bases lay between the germline ends. Germline V gene data show CDR1 as SGHTA and CDR2 as FQGNSA. The CDR3 covers 12 residues. CDR3 sequence reads: CASSLETIEAFF. DNA for the CDR3: TGTGCCAGCAGCTTAGAAACAATTGAAGCTTTCTTT.

This chain connects TRBV7-2 to TRBJ1-2; 8 bases match TRBD1. Germline trimming cut 6 bases from V and 4 bases from J; bases unmatched to any gene: 10. This CDR3 has 15 residues. Looked up from germline, CDR1 is SGHTA and CDR2 is FQGNSA. The CDR3 bases are TGTGCCAGCAGTCACGGACAGGGCTGGATCTATGGCTACACCTTC. Translating gives CASSHGQGWIYGYTF.

V is TRBV5-1 and J is TRBJ2-2; the D gene is possibly TRBD1 (5 bases). The CDR3 sequence is 14 residues long. Deletions cut 4 bases from V and 2 bases from J, with 9 bases between. The germline V gene has CDR1 SGHRS and CDR2 YFSETQ. This CDR3 reads CASSGQGNTGELFF. The CDR3 coding sequence is TGCGCCAGCAGCGGGCAGGGTAACACCGGGGAGCTGTTTTTT.

This clonotype was counted many times. V is TRBV28 and J is TRBJ2-6; 9 positions agree with TRBD1. The CDR3 loop spans 18 amino acids. CDR1 and CDR2 (germline): MDHEN, SYDVKM. J gave up 4 bases and V 5 bases, and 12 bases lay outside the gene matches. This chain's CDR3 is CASSPLGQGRTGANVLTF. The CDR3, as DNA: TGTGCCAGCAGTCCACTCGGACAGGGGAGAACAGGGGCCAACGTCCTGACTTTC.

This clonotype showed up many times. The genes are TRBV3-1 and TRBJ2-3, with D hard to call. The CDR3 has 12 residues. Germline V gene sequence: CDR1 LGHDT, CDR2 YNNKEL (reference sequence). Deletions cut 3 bases from V and 4 bases from J, with 5 bases between. The CDR3 protein is CASSQNADTQYF. The CDR3 DNA reads TGTGCCAGCAGCCAGAACGCAGATACGCAGTATTTT.

There are many counts of this clonotype. This chain links TRBV7-3 with TRBJ2-3; 10 bases line up with TRBD2. This CDR3 region has 17 residues. Germline V gene data show CDR1 as SGHTA and CDR2 as FQGTGA. The J segment lost 4 bases and the V segment lost 3 bases, leaving 10 bases of the junction unmatched. The CDR3 DNA reads TGTGCCAGCAGCTTTAAGAAGCGGGGGGGCCCCGCAGATACGCAGTATTTT. Its translation: CASSFKKRGGPADTQYF.

The chain uses TRBV6-1 and TRBJ2-3; weak D call: TRBD1 (5 bases). Germline V gene sequence: CDR1 MNHNS, CDR2 SASEGT. This CDR3 is 15 amino acids long. V lost 6 bases and J lost 1, with 14 bases in between. The CDR3 coding sequence is TGTGCCAGCAGCCCTATTGGACAAGGCACAGATACGCAGTATTTT. This translates into CASSPIGQGTDTQYF.

The chain recombines TRBV20-1 with TRBJ2-3; TRBD2 agrees at 16 bases. Germline V gene data show CDR1 as DFQATT and CDR2 as SNEGSKA (reference sequence). V shed 3 bases, J shed 2 bases, and the junction held 8 bases outside the gene matches. The CDR3 totals 18 residues. CDR3 protein: CSASPGTSGGVFTDTQYF. The CDR3 region has the DNA TGCAGTGCTAGCCCCGGGACTAGCGGGGGGGTATTCACAGATACGCAGTATTTT.

The chain has TRBV10-3 and TRBJ2-6; D uncertain. The CDR3 has 15 residues. CDR1 is ENHRY, CDR2 SYGVKD, per germline. The V gene lost 5 bases and the J gene lost 0 bases, with 8 bases spanning the gap. The CDR3 DNA follows: TGTGCCATCAGTCCCAGGAGCTCTGGGGCCAACGTCCTGACTTTC. Protein product: CAISPRSSGANVLTF.

This clonotype has at least ten counts. The genes are TRBV6-2 or TRBV6-3 and TRBJ2-5; 12 positions match TRBD1. V was pared by 6 bases and J by 4 bases, with 15 bases of the junction left unmatched. Germline-derived CDR1 and CDR2 are MNHEY and SVGEGT. The CDR3 has 18 amino acids. In DNA, the CDR3 is TGTGCCAGCAGCCCAATGCTACCCGGGACAGGGGGCAGAGAGACCCAGTACTTC. This encodes CASSPMLPGTGGRETQYF.

This clonotype was counted between two and nine times. The chain's CDR3 is CASSLRTGAEGYTF. CDR3 coding DNA: TGTGCCAGCAGCCTGAGGACAGGGGCGGAAGGCTACACCTTC. The V and J genes are TRBV7-9 and TRBJ1-2; 9 nucleotides match TRBD1. Germline trimming cut 5 bases from V and 8 bases from J; bases unmatched to any gene: 9. This CDR3 has 14 residues. From germline, CDR1 is SEHNR and CDR2 FQNEAQ (reference sequence).

This clonotype was seen repeatedly, ten times or more. This chain uses TRBV20-1 with TRBJ2-1; D not resolved. The CDR3 has 13 residues. Germline assignment: CDR1 DFQATT and CDR2 SNEGSKA (reference sequence). V lost 3 bases and J 7 bases, leaving 13 bases between the germline ends. The CDR3 nucleotides read TGCAGTGCTAGGTACGGAGTGAATAATGAGCAGTTCTTC. It translates to CSARYGVNNEQFF.

This clonotype was seen a handful of times. The V call is TRBV7-9, the J call TRBJ2-7; 9 bases fit TRBD2. CDR1 and CDR2 from the germline V gene are SEHNR and FQNEAQ (reference sequence). This CDR3 is 17 amino acids long. Germline trimming cut 1 base from V and 4 bases from J; bases unmatched to any gene: 11. The CDR3 coding sequence is TGTGCCAGCAGCTTAGTGGGGCTAGCGGGGAACTTTTACGAGCAGTACTTC. Its translation is CASSLVGLAGNFYEQYF. Filled out from reference TRBV7-9 and TRBJ2-7, the complete variable domain reads DTGVSQNPRHKITKRGQNVTFRCDPISEHNRLYWYRQTLGQGPEFLTYFQNEAQLEKSRLLSDRFSAERPKGSFSTLEIQRTEQGDSAMYLCASSLVGLAGNFYEQYFGPGTRLTVT.

The table lists this clonotype with many counts. J is TRBJ2-4 and V is TRBV29-1; D may be TRBD1 (6 bases). The V end lost 2 bases, the J end lost 1 base, and 18 bases lay between the germline ends. This CDR3 has 17 residues. Germline CDR1 is SQVTM and CDR2 is ANQGSEA. The CDR3 bases are TGCAGCGTTGAAAGCCCCCGACAGGCCGACGCCAAAAACATTCAGTACTTC. It codes for CSVESPRQADAKNIQYF.

The sample holds a few counts of this clonotype. This chain joins TRBV20-1 and TRBJ1-4, with D tentatively TRBD1 (5 bases). V lost 6 bases and J lost 8, with 16 bases in between. Germline CDR1 is DFQATT and CDR2 is SNEGSKA (reference sequence). This CDR3 is 13 amino acids long. This CDR3 is CSALGQGREKLFF. The CDR3 DNA is TGCAGTGCCCTAGGTCAGGGACGGGAAAAACTGTTTTTT.

This clonotype was seen more than once but under ten times. The chain uses TRBV18 and TRBJ1-2; 12 bases fit TRBD1. The CDR3 sequence is 16 residues long. The germline CDR1 and CDR2 sequences are KGHSH and LQKENI. The V and J ends lost 3 bases and 6 bases, in that order; junction bases with no gene match: 8. The CDR3 here is CASSPGQGAGWNGYTF. CDR3 nucleotide sequence: TGTGCCAGCTCACCGGGACAGGGGGCAGGTTGGAATGGCTACACCTTC.

There are many counts of this clonotype. The rearrangement links TRBV5-1 to TRBJ2-7; D is ambiguous. The CDR3 runs to 14 residues. V was cut by 1 base and J by 0 bases, with 8 bases left in between. Germline-derived CDR1 and CDR2 are SGHRS and YFSETQ. The CDR3 coding sequence is TGCGCCAGCAGCTTGTTGGGTGACTCCTACGAGCAGTACTTC. It translates to CASSLLGDSYEQYF.

The table lists this clonotype with many counts. The V and J genes are TRBV5-1 and TRBJ2-5; D gene uncertain. Germline CDR1 SGHRS, CDR2 YFSETQ. This CDR3 is 14 amino acids long. Between the trimmed V and J ends, which lost 6 bases and 5 bases, there was a span of 17 bases. The CDR3, as DNA: TGCGCCAGCAACCTGGGATTAAATGTGGAGACCCAGTACTTC. Residues: CASNLGLNVETQYF.

This clonotype has ten or more counts. The chain uses TRBV12-3 or TRBV12-4 and TRBJ1-1; perhaps TRBD1 as D (6 bases). CDR3 length: 11 residues. Between the trimmed V and J ends, which lost 7 bases and 8 bases, there was a span of 11 bases. The CDR3 sequence: CASTYTGEAFF. The DNA for the CDR3 is TGTGCCAGCACCTACACAGGGGAAGCTTTCTTT.

This clonotype is a singleton in its sample. The chain couples TRBV6-2 or TRBV6-3 to TRBJ1-1; a weak D match, TRBD1 (5 bases). The CDR3 length is 13 residues. V gave up 5 bases and J gave up 6 bases, with 13 bases separating them. Looked up from germline, CDR1 is MNHEY and CDR2 is SVGEGT. The CDR3 here is CASSRGGFAEAFF. In nucleotides, the CDR3 is TGTGCCAGCAGTCGTGGGGGATTCGCTGAAGCTTTCTTT.

The chain employs TRBV15 and TRBJ2-1, with 12 bases that match TRBD2. The junction had 10 bases not matched to a gene; V was cut back by 6 bases and J by 10 bases. In germline, CDR1 is LNHNV, CDR2 YYDKDF (reference sequence). This CDR3 comprises 15 residues. CDR3: CATRALAGGPGEQFF. DNA for the CDR3: TGTGCCACCAGAGCTCTAGCGGGGGGGCCTGGGGAGCAGTTCTTC.

V is TRBV3-1 and J is TRBJ2-7; unclear D gene. V lost 11 bases and J 9 bases, leaving 29 bases between the germline ends. Germline V gene sequence: CDR1 LGHDT, CDR2 YNNKEL (reference sequence). The CDR3 runs 15 residues. The chain's CDR3 is CASCQDVVFLLGQYF. The CDR3 DNA follows: TGTGCCTCCTGCCAAGACGTCGTCTTTCTTTTAGGGCAGTACTTC.

This clonotype has only a few counts. V gene TRBV11-1 combines with J gene TRBJ2-1; D is possibly TRBD1 (6 bases). V dropped 7 bases and J dropped 2 bases, with 30 bases sitting between them. Per germline, CDR1 SGHAT and CDR2 FQDESV (reference sequence). The CDR3 runs to 20 residues. The CDR3 DNA sequence: TGTGCCAGCAACCTAGACGCCCGACAGGACGAAATATGGCCCTACAATGAGCAGTTCTTC. Translating gives CASNLDARQDEIWPYNEQFF.

In this sample, this clonotype turned up many times. This rearrangement joins TRBV24-1 to TRBJ1-2, with D unresolved. Deletions cut 9 bases from V and 7 bases from J, with 11 bases between. The CDR3 has 11 amino acids. CDR1 is KGHDR, CDR2 SFDVKD, per germline. For the CDR3, the DNA is TGTGCCACCGAGGGAGTTGGTGGCTACACCTTC. Protein: CATEGVGGYTF.